Below are 6 T cell receptor beta chains sequenced from a single sample in a study of blood T cell repertoires in COVID-19. Sequencing used immunoSEQ multiplex PCR; TCRdb keeps in-frame clones, though not all of them. The table has tens of thousands of clones, approximately 89% seen once. The sequenced sample consisted of peripheral blood. These receptor sequences come from a human donor with active COVID-19. The donor label of this sample is uncertain.

The chain is built from TRBV5-1 and TRBJ2-7; 7 nucleotides agree with TRBD1. CDR1 is SGHRS and CDR2 is YFSETQ in the germline V gene. This CDR3 comprises 16 residues. V lost 2 bases and J lost 5; bases outside the gene matches: 13. In DNA form, the CDR3 reads TGCGCCAGCAGCTTCCGGGACAGCACCTTCGGGAACGAGCAGTACTTC. This translates into CASSFRDSTFGNEQYF.

The chain joins TRBV28 to TRBJ1-1; D perhaps matches TRBD1 (5 bases). The V gene's germline CDR1 is MDHEN and CDR2 SYDVKM. Between the trimmed V and J ends, which lost 3 bases and 3 bases, there was a span of 11 bases. The CDR3 has 14 residues. The CDR3: CASSLGGVDTEAFF. The CDR3 bases are TGTGCCAGCAGTTTGGGGGGGGTCGACACTGAAGCTTTCTTT.

This clone was picked up one time. V is TRBV6-5 and J is TRBJ1-6, with unresolved D. The germline V and J ends were trimmed by 2 bases and 16 bases, with 15 bases remaining between them. The V gene's germline CDR1 is MNHEY and CDR2 SVGAGI. CDR3 length: 13 residues. The CDR3 sequence: CASSYGRRGQLHF. In nucleotides, the CDR3 is TGTGCCAGCAGTTACGGACGCCGAGGGCAGCTCCACTTT.

As concerns this clone: The same CDR3 arises from other DNA sequences in this sample as well. The CDR3 sequence: CASSLGTQSSYEQYF. DNA for the CDR3: TGTGCCAGCAGCCTCGGGACTCAAAGCTCCTACGAGCAGTACTTC. J is TRBJ2-7 and V is TRBV9; TRBD2 is a possible D gene (6 bases). This CDR3 is built from 15 residues. Germline values: CDR1 SGDLS, CDR2 YYNGEE. V was trimmed by 4 bases and J by 0 bases, leaving 14 bases between them.

The chain uses TRBV15 and TRBJ2-7; D is perhaps TRBD1 (5 bases). The CDR3 contains 14 residues. The V end was cut by 0 bases, the J end by 2 bases, with 8 bases between. From germline, CDR1 is LNHNV and CDR2 YYDKDF (reference sequence). This chain's CDR3 is CATSRDRATYEQYF. Here the CDR3 DNA reads TGTGCCACCAGCAGAGACAGGGCAACCTACGAGCAGTACTTC.

This chain links TRBV27 with TRBJ2-1; 11 nucleotides agree with TRBD2. Germline V gene data show CDR1 as MNHEY and CDR2 as SMNVEV (reference sequence). V lost 6 bases, J lost 0 bases, and 10 bases stayed unmatched. The CDR3 contains 18 residues. The CDR3, as DNA: TGTGCCAGCAGGCGACTAGCGGGGCCTTTTTCCTCCTACAATGAGCAGTTCTTC. It is translated as CASRRLAGPFSSYNEQFF.